A few counts support the clone carrying this T cell receptor beta chain. What it binds is not known. A read error is possible here, since a much larger clone lies one base away. The CDR3 is 13 residues long. V lost 4 bases, J lost 6 bases, and 3 bases stayed unmatched. In germline, CDR1 is ENHRY, CDR2 SYGVKD. The data belong to a study of identical twins. Findings and limits, study-wide: Conclusions were based on cross-sectional statistical analysis, without following the same donors.

The cDNA had a unique molecular identifier and a template-switch universal primer site. TCRdb called the 5' RACE reads again in MiXCR, with one record for every CDR3 protein. The sample consists of 1.5 million to 2 million distinct CDR3 sequences, under 35% of them appearing once. The sequence derives from a newborn girl in good health. What was sequenced was cord blood. The chain combines TRBV10-3 with TRBJ2-1; 7 nucleotides align to TRBD1. CDR3 loop: CAISGAGGNEQFF. CDR3 bases: TGTGCCATCAGTGGGGCAGGGGGCAATGAGCAGTTCTTC.